The rows below give T cell receptor beta chains drawn from one sample of a study of T cell responses to AZD1222 COVID-19 vaccine. Repertoires were generated with immunoSEQ multiplex PCR, while TCRdb's copy carries only in-frame clones and drops some. The sample has 90,000 to 140,000 clones, roughly 82% seen once. The sequencing here drew on peripheral blood, taken on day 0 of AZD1222 vaccination. These receptors originate from an adult in good health. Each CDR3 is given with its conserved first and last residue. Each record gives: D gene, J gene, V gene, CDR3 protein. D genes are given only for firm matches.

d_gene: .; j_gene: TRBJ1-5; v_gene: TRBV7-9; CDR3aa: CASSDLSRDNQPQHF
d_gene: TRBD2; j_gene: TRBJ2-1; v_gene: TRBV19; CDR3aa: CASSHQITSGPLNEQFF
d_gene: TRBD1; j_gene: TRBJ1-5; v_gene: TRBV5-8; CDR3aa: CASSFGTGRVQPQHF
d_gene: .; j_gene: TRBJ1-6; v_gene: TRBV13; CDR3aa: CASSPDSNSPLHF
d_gene: .; j_gene: TRBJ1-2; v_gene: TRBV30; CDR3aa: CAWSTGNYGYTF
d_gene: .; j_gene: TRBJ2-5; v_gene: TRBV27; CDR3aa: CASSSRRLYQETQYF
d_gene: TRBD1; j_gene: TRBJ1-2; v_gene: TRBV3-1/TRBV3-2; CDR3aa: CASSHTPGTGNYGYTF
d_gene: TRBD1; j_gene: TRBJ1-2; v_gene: TRBV6-5; CDR3aa: CASSSNRGRRGYTF
d_gene: .; j_gene: TRBJ2-1; v_gene: TRBV15; CDR3aa: CATSRVGLSTLNNEQFF
d_gene: .; j_gene: TRBJ1-4; v_gene: TRBV12-3/TRBV12-4; CDR3aa: CASSLDQNEKLFF
d_gene: TRBD1; j_gene: TRBJ1-2; v_gene: TRBV19; CDR3aa: CASSSRPGQAGYGYTF
d_gene: .; j_gene: TRBJ1-4; v_gene: TRBV6-5; CDR3aa: CASSFDRRNNEKLFF
d_gene: TRBD2; j_gene: TRBJ2-7; v_gene: TRBV27; CDR3aa: CASSSLTSGGAYEQYF
d_gene: .; j_gene: TRBJ2-3; v_gene: TRBV4-3; CDR3aa: CASSQSPGGPSTDTQYF
d_gene: TRBD2; j_gene: TRBJ2-3; v_gene: TRBV5-1; CDR3aa: CASSLRGVRTDTQYF
d_gene: TRBD1; j_gene: TRBJ2-1; v_gene: TRBV7-2; CDR3aa: CASSLGGTAHEQFF
d_gene: TRBD1; j_gene: TRBJ1-2; v_gene: TRBV5-1; CDR3aa: CASRVGQGSSGYTF